This entry concerns a single T cell receptor (beta chain). These data belong to a study of blood T cell repertoires in COVID-19. Study as a whole: Acute and convalescent COVID-19 specimens originated in the United States, Italy and Spain. From T cells, B-cell-depleted T cells, or PBMCs came the material, which was cDNA or gDNA.

The length of the CDR3 is 13 residues. Germline V CDR1 and CDR2: SGHDN, FVKESK. V was clipped by 4 bases and J by 6 bases; unmatched bases: 5. Original handling: How many nucleated cells were present was estimated from reference gene primer amplification. Sequenced by immunoSEQ multiplex PCR; TCRdb stores in-frame clones only, minus some. V and J calls and clone size are copied from that table; D and trimming were computed from the DNA. This sample has around 180,000 clones; under 85% occur once, and the top ten carry approximately 15%. This chain joins TRBV14 and TRBJ1-2; TRBD1 aligns across 7 bases. Specimen: peripheral blood. The sequence was collected from a man aged 55 to 70 with active or convalescent COVID-19. The CDR3 DNA reads TGTGCCAGCAGCCTTCGGCAGGGGGATGGCTACACCTTC. Its protein product is CASSLRQGDGYTF.